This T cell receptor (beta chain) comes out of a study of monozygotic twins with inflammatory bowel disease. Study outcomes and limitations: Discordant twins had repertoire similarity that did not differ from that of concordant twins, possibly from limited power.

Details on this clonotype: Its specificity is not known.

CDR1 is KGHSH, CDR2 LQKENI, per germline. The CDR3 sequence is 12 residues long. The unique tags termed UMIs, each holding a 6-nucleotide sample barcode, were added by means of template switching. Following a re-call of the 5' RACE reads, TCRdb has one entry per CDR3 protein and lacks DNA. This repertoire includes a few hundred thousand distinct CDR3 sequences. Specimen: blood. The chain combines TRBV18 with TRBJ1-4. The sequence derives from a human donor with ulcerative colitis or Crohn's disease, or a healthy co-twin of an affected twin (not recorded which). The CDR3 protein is CASSPPGEKLFF.